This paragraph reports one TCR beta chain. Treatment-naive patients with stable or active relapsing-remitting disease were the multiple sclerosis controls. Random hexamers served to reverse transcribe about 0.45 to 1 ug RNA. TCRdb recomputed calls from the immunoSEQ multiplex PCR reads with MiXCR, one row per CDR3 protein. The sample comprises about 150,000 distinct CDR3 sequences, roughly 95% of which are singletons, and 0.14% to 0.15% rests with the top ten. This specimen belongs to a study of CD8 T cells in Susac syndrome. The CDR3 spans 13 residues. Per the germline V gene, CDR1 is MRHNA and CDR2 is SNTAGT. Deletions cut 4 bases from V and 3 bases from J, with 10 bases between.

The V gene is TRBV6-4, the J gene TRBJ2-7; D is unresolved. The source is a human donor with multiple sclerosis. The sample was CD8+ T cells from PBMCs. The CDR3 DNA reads TGTGCCAGCAGTGTGGCAGGCCTCTACGAGCAGTACGTC. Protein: CASSVAGLYEQYV.